The rows below give T cell receptor beta chains drawn from one sample of a study of CD8+ T cells in alopecia areata. TCRdb's table, derived via immunoSEQ multiplex PCR, lists solely in-frame clones and lacks some. Altogether 140,000 to 150,000 clones are present, approximately 49% being singletons, with the ten largest covering 0.85% to 1%. This sample comprised CD4+ T cells sorted from blood, obtained at week 0. The receptor source for this set is a human donor with alopecia areata. Both conserved end residues are part of each CDR3. D genes are given only for firm matches. Not every row has a clone size; where given, it reads once, few, many or a size class.

V: TRBV10-2; J: TRBJ2-1; D: NA; size: NA; length: 12; CDR3: CASSELANEQFF; DNA: TGCGCCAGCAGTGAGCTGGCGAATGAGCAGTTCTTC
V: TRBV5-4; J: TRBJ2-5; D: NA; size: NA; length: 14; CDR3: CASSFGQNQETQYF; DNA: TGTGCCAGCAGCTTTGGGCAGAACCAAGAGACCCAGTACTTC
V: TRBV15; J: TRBJ2-3; D: NA; size: NA; length: 15; CDR3: CATSPAGLHSGTQYF; DNA: TGTGCCACCAGCCCAGCAGGACTACACAGCGGTACGCAGTATTTT
V: TRBV4-1; J: TRBJ1-1; D: NA; size: NA; length: 17; CDR3: CASSQASGRGLNTEAFF; DNA: TGCGCCAGCAGCCAAGCTTCGGGGAGGGGATTGAACACTGAAGCTTTCTTT
V: TRBV5-1; J: TRBJ1-1; D: NA; size: NA; length: 14; CDR3: CASNSGTLYTEAFF; DNA: TGCGCCAGCAACTCCGGGACACTTTACACTGAAGCTTTCTTT
V: TRBV23-1; J: TRBJ2-4; D: TRBD2; size: NA; length: 18; CDR3: CASSQSPSGKVAKNIQYF; DNA: TGCGCCAGCAGTCAATCGCCTAGCGGGAAGGTAGCCAAAAACATTCAGTACTTC
V: TRBV28; J: TRBJ1-2; D: NA; size: NA; length: 15; CDR3: CASSPPGPEHYGYTF; DNA: TGTGCCAGCAGTCCTCCGGGTCCTGAACACTATGGCTACACCTTC
V: TRBV6-6; J: TRBJ2-1; D: TRBD2; size: few; length: 16; CDR3: CASSTPSGSSYNEQFF; DNA: TGTGCCAGCAGTACCCCAAGCGGGAGCTCCTACAATGAGCAGTTCTTC
V: TRBV27; J: TRBJ1-2; D: NA; size: few; length: 13; CDR3: CASSSKGAYGYTF; DNA: TGTGCCAGCAGTTCAAAAGGAGCCTATGGCTACACCTTC
V: TRBV30; J: TRBJ1-5; D: NA; size: NA; length: 13; CDR3: CAWANRAGQPQHF; DNA: TGTGCCTGGGCGAACAGGGCAGGGCAGCCCCAGCATTTT
V: TRBV29-1; J: TRBJ1-5; D: NA; size: NA; length: 13; CDR3: CSVARDSNQPQHF; DNA: TGCAGCGTCGCCCGGGACAGCAATCAGCCCCAGCATTTT
V: TRBV27; J: TRBJ1-1; D: NA; size: NA; length: 15; CDR3: CASSFLGRDNTEAFF; DNA: TGTGCCAGCAGTTTCCTTGGCCGAGATAACACTGAAGCTTTCTTT
V: TRBV29-1; J: TRBJ2-7; D: TRBD1; size: NA; length: 14; CDR3: CSYLRGTGGNEQYF; DNA: TGCAGCTACTTAAGGGGGACAGGGGGCAACGAGCAGTACTTC
V: TRBV25-1; J: TRBJ2-6; D: NA; size: NA; length: 17; CDR3: CASSEPAGRGGTNVLTF; DNA: TGTGCCAGCAGTGAGCCCGCGGGGCGAGGTGGGACCAACGTCCTGACTTTC
V: TRBV6-5; J: TRBJ2-1; D: TRBD1; size: NA; length: 15; CDR3: CASSPGTGINNEQFF; DNA: TGTGCCAGCAGTCCCGGGACAGGGATCAACAATGAGCAGTTCTTC
V: TRBV11-2; J: TRBJ1-1; D: TRBD1; size: NA; length: 14; CDR3: CASASTGGNTEAFF; DNA: TGTGCCAGCGCCTCGACAGGGGGGAACACTGAAGCTTTCTTT
V: TRBV5-1; J: TRBJ2-7; D: TRBD2; size: NA; length: 16; CDR3: CASSFYGLAGVGEQYF; DNA: TGCGCCAGCAGCTTTTATGGGCTAGCGGGAGTAGGGGAGCAGTACTTC
V: TRBV2; J: TRBJ2-1; D: TRBD1; size: few; length: 12; CDR3: CASRAGQEEQFF; DNA: TGTGCCAGCAGGGCCGGACAGGAAGAGCAGTTCTTC
V: TRBV6-5; J: TRBJ2-3; D: NA; size: NA; length: 13; CDR3: CASSYYVGVTQYF; DNA: TGTGCCAGCAGTTACTACGTTGGGGTTACGCAGTATTTT
V: TRBV18; J: TRBJ2-3; D: NA; size: NA; length: 12; CDR3: CASSPTTDTQYF; DNA: TGTGCCAGCTCACCAACCACAGATACGCAGTATTTT
V: TRBV5-1; J: TRBJ2-7; D: NA; size: NA; length: 14; CDR3: CASSAQGSGYEQYF; DNA: TGCGCCAGCAGCGCACAGGGATCTGGCTACGAGCAGTACTTC
V: TRBV7-9; J: TRBJ2-7; D: NA; size: NA; length: 12; CDR3: CASSFDTYEQYF; DNA: TGTGCCAGCAGCTTTGATACCTACGAGCAGTACTTC
V: TRBV29-1; J: TRBJ2-7; D: NA; size: NA; length: 13; CDR3: CSVARDPGYEQYF; DNA: TGCAGCGTAGCCCGGGACCCTGGTTACGAGCAGTACTTC
V: TRBV29-1; J: TRBJ1-2; D: TRBD1; size: NA; length: 12; CDR3: CSSRQGLGGYTF; DNA: TGCAGCTCAAGACAGGGGTTGGGTGGCTACACCTTC
V: TRBV29-1; J: TRBJ2-3; D: NA; size: many; length: 10; CDR3: CSGGMDTQYF; DNA: TGCAGCGGCGGGATGGATACGCAGTATTTT
V: TRBV30; J: TRBJ2-7; D: NA; size: NA; length: 11; CDR3: CAWSGAYEQYF; DNA: TGTGCCTGGAGTGGCGCCTACGAGCAGTACTTC
V: TRBV4-3; J: TRBJ1-2; D: TRBD1; size: NA; length: 15; CDR3: CASSQGGTGGYGYTF; DNA: TGCGCCAGCAGCCAAGGGGGGACAGGGGGCTATGGCTACACCTTC
V: TRBV27; J: TRBJ2-7; D: TRBD1; size: few; length: 16; CDR3: CASSRLDRVPLYEQYF; DNA: TGTGCCAGCAGCCGCCTCGACAGGGTCCCCTTGTACGAGCAGTACTTC
V: TRBV6-5; J: TRBJ2-3; D: NA; size: NA; length: 14; CDR3: CASSYSLGTDTQYF; DNA: TGTGCCAGCAGTTACTCGTTGGGCACAGATACGCAGTATTTT
V: TRBV5-1; J: TRBJ2-5; D: NA; size: NA; length: 12; CDR3: CASSLDQETQYF; DNA: TGCGCCAGCAGCTTGGATCAAGAGACCCAGTACTTC
V: TRBV27; J: TRBJ1-2; D: NA; size: NA; length: 13; CDR3: CASSSLGRDGYTF; DNA: TGTGCCAGCAGTTCCCTGGGGCGGGACGGCTACACCTTC
V: TRBV28; J: TRBJ2-7; D: NA; size: NA; length: 15; CDR3: CASRSRGTSNYEQYF; DNA: TGTGCCAGCAGATCTCGAGGGACTTCCAATTACGAGCAGTACTTC
V: TRBV4-3; J: TRBJ2-7; D: NA; size: NA; length: 15; CDR3: CASSSVPQGIYEQYF; DNA: TGCGCCAGCAGCTCGGTGCCGCAGGGGATCTACGAGCAGTACTTC
V: TRBV29-1; J: TRBJ2-3; D: NA; size: NA; length: 12; CDR3: CSVARETDTQYF; DNA: TGCAGCGTTGCCCGGGAGACAGATACGCAGTATTTT
V: TRBV30; J: TRBJ2-3; D: NA; size: NA; length: 13; CDR3: CAWSLSGVDTQYF; DNA: TGTGCCTGGAGTCTTTCGGGAGTAGATACGCAGTATTTT
V: TRBV6-5; J: TRBJ1-1; D: NA; size: NA; length: 14; CDR3: CASSYLLGDTEAFF; DNA: TGTGCCAGCAGTTATCTGTTGGGGGACACTGAAGCTTTCTTT
V: TRBV30; J: TRBJ2-1; D: NA; size: NA; length: 13; CDR3: CAWSSSGNLGEFF; DNA: TGTGCCTGGAGTTCTTCAGGGAATTTGGGGGAGTTCTTC
V: TRBV30; J: TRBJ2-3; D: NA; size: NA; length: 16; CDR3: CAWSVGGQTDTDTQYF; DNA: TGTGCCTGGAGTGTAGGGGGGCAGACCGACACAGATACGCAGTATTTT
V: TRBV5-4; J: TRBJ2-1; D: NA; size: NA; length: 13; CDR3: CASSLDGVGEQFF; DNA: TGTGCCAGCAGCTTGGATGGGGTTGGTGAGCAGTTCTTC
V: TRBV27; J: TRBJ2-7; D: NA; size: NA; length: 14; CDR3: CASSLLGVNYEQYF; DNA: TGTGCCAGCAGTTTATTGGGGGTTAACTACGAGCAGTACTTC
V: TRBV7-6; J: TRBJ2-5; D: NA; size: NA; length: 16; CDR3: CASSLATSRGGETQYF; DNA: TGTGCCAGCAGCTTAGCCACTAGCCGGGGAGGAGAGACCCAGTACTTC
V: TRBV23-1; J: TRBJ1-4; D: NA; size: NA; length: 13; CDR3: CASSRSRTAGLFF; DNA: TGCGCCAGCAGTCGGTCCCGGACAGCGGGGCTGTTTTTT
V: TRBV5-1; J: TRBJ2-1; D: NA; size: NA; length: 15; CDR3: CASSLAVGTPGEQFF; DNA: TGCGCCAGCAGCTTGGCGGTCGGAACCCCAGGTGAGCAGTTCTTC
V: TRBV30; J: TRBJ1-4; D: NA; size: few; length: 14; CDR3: CAWSGVLRNEKLFF; DNA: TGTGCCTGGAGTGGAGTCTTAAGGAATGAAAAACTGTTTTTT
V: TRBV14; J: TRBJ2-1; D: NA; size: few; length: 13; CDR3: CASSLDYGGEQFF; DNA: TGTGCCAGCAGTCTCGATTACGGGGGTGAGCAGTTCTTC
V: TRBV10-3; J: TRBJ2-5; D: TRBD2; size: NA; length: 15; CDR3: CAISGTSGSAETQYF; DNA: TGTGCCATCAGTGGGACTAGCGGGAGTGCGGAGACCCAGTACTTC
V: TRBV5-4; J: TRBJ2-6; D: NA; size: NA; length: 14; CDR3: CASSPEAGANVLTF; DNA: TGTGCCAGCAGCCCCGAGGCTGGGGCCAACGTCCTGACTTTC
V: TRBV6-5; J: TRBJ2-1; D: NA; size: NA; length: 14; CDR3: CASSYSSTFNEQFF; DNA: TGTGCCAGCAGTTACTCGTCTACATTCAATGAGCAGTTCTTC
V: TRBV7-2; J: TRBJ1-1; D: NA; size: NA; length: 16; CDR3: CASSLRSGRGNTEAFF; DNA: TGTGCCAGCAGCCTCCGGTCAGGACGGGGGAACACTGAAGCTTTCTTT